This TCR beta chain derives from a study of CD8+CD57+ T cells in acquired aplastic anemia. Study at large: Sorted CD4+ and CD8+ cells gave an average of approximately 3.4 ug of DNA.

Per the germline V gene, CDR1 is SGHRS and CDR2 is YFSETQ. V lost 2 bases and J lost 6, with 11 bases in between. This CDR3 region has 13 residues. Those patients picked for sequencing had displayed CD8+CD57+ cell expansion on flow cytometry. The blood sampling took place in patients who had so far received no therapy. Investigators profiled TCR beta VDJ and CDR3 from genomic DNA template. TCRdb called the reads again in MiXCR, with one record for every CDR3 protein. This sample yields approximately 190,000 distinct CDR3 sequences, of which less than 60% are seen a single time; around 9.7% belongs to the top ten. Study-level results: Patients and controls turned out to have roughly 30 CD8+ CDR3 sequences in common. Patients and controls had CD8+ Simpson's diversity values that were not significantly distinct.

Many counts were recorded for this clonotype. The antigen is undetermined. This TCR came from a human donor with aplastic anemia. The chain combines TRBV5-1 with TRBJ1-1; TRBD1 might be the D (5 bases). The sample comprised sorted CD4+, CD8+, or CD8+CD57+ T cells (not recorded which) from PBMCs. The CDR3 loop is CASSFQGGPEAFF. In DNA form, the CDR3 reads TGCGCCAGCAGCTTTCAGGGAGGCCCTGAAGCTTTCTTT. Variable domain in full (rest from reference TRBV5-1 and TRBJ1-1): KAGVTQTPRYLIKTRGQQVTLSCSPISGHRSVSWYQQTPGQGLQFLFEYFSETQRNKGNFPGRFSGRQFSNSRSEMNVSTLELGDSALYLCASSFQGGPEAFFGQGTRLTVV.